This TCR beta chain was observed in a study of identical twins. Study-level points and caveats: Weaker excess twin sharing was seen among beta out-of-frame sequences. Cord blood beta clonotypes present at high abundance carried fewer insertions; no such pattern appeared in memory repertoires.

Turning to this clonotype: What it recognizes is unknown.

A universal primer site was added by template switching, and unique molecular identifiers were carried by the cDNA. TCRdb re-called the 5' RACE reads with MiXCR, one entry per CDR3 protein. In the table there are 1.5 million to 2 million distinct CDR3 sequences, roughly a third of which are singletons. The CDR3 is made up of 15 amino acids. The germline V gene encodes CDR1 SNHLY and CDR2 FYNNEI. The specimen was cord blood. The genes are TRBV2 and TRBJ2-4; 11 bases line up with TRBD1. Judging by the DNA end, TRBJ2-7 fits better; the J call may be wrong. This sequence was found in a newborn girl in good health. As DNA, the CDR3 is TGTGCCAGCAGCGGACAGGGGGCGAGGTCCTACGAGCAGTACTTC. Protein: CASSGQGARSYEQYF.